What follows describes a single T cell receptor (beta chain). The antigen this receptor binds is unknown. One base away there is no much larger clone; base qualities are not given. This specimen belongs to a study of cytotoxic CD8 clonotypes in ibrutinib-treated CLL (dated by TCRdb to 2020 to 2022). Broadly, across the study: In this cohort, over 14 patients were treatment-naive and fewer than 13 were relapsed/refractory, while around 18 had unmutated IGHV. Responses were partial in roughly 24 patients and complete in 2; after median about 70 months follow-up, around 15 stayed in remission and 12 progressed. The response samples were drawn at a median of roughly eleven months into treatment, with a range of about 6 to 36 months. An average of about 250,000 productive templates and 94,082 productive rearrangements was obtained per sample. Longitudinal samples were obtainable from about 30% of the roughly 86 participants in the trial. Cryopreserved peripheral blood mononuclear cells were obtained before treatment, at response, and at either sustained remission or disease progression. All remission and progressive disease samples were collected while patients were still receiving ibrutinib.

Findings and caveats that apply to the study as a whole: At baseline, clonality was higher than in age-matched healthy donors and showed a strong correlation with circulating CD8+ T-cell counts. At ibrutinib response clonality went up, during sustained remission it held steady, and at progression it dropped back toward baseline. Lymph node repertoires were not examined, and the timing of sampling was not matched between patients in sustained remission and those whose disease progressed. Public clonotypes were rare and either contracted or stayed stable during treatment, and the rise in clonality at ibrutinib response reflected the expansion of private clonotypes.

On a MiSeq, deep resolution sequencing aimed for a depth between 1 in 1 million and 1 in 200,000 T cells, with each clonotype covered 10x on average. The immunoSEQ hsTCRB Kit was used to generate TCR beta libraries. Concerning the study's data processing: ImmunoSEQ Data Assistant and ImmunoSEQ Analyzer were used for data analysis, and V, D and J genes were assigned according to IMGT definitions. Clonality, with values ranging from 0 to 1, was calculated as one minus the normalized Shannon entropy of productive rearrangement frequencies. Only overrepresented clonotypes making up at least 0.05% of the repertoire of each patient were included in the public clonotype analysis. Thirteen age-matched healthy donor repertoires from immuneACCESS were used as controls for clonality. TCRdb carries this immuneACCESS record with in-frame sequences only. Its versions omit some clonotypes, under half of them owing to an unresolved V gene in the studies checked, with the rest unexplained. That table supplies the V and J calls and clone size; D and trimming were determined from the DNA. The sample table shows nearly 300,000 clones, and roughly three quarters are seen once. Approximately 5.1% of the sample is taken by the ten largest.

The CDR3 starts with the cysteine, ends with the phenylalanine, and has 15 residues. This entry keeps only the CDR3 DNA: 45 bases, framed from base 1. The germline V gene sets CDR1 to LGHNA and CDR2 to YNFKEQ. The germline ends are 12 bases apart after V is trimmed by 1 base and J by 4 bases. The time point label here, explained by the study, means: progressive disease on ibrutinib. For TCR beta library preparation, about 2 micrograms of genomic DNA were isolated from cryopreserved PBMCs. Longitudinal blood samples from CLL patients receiving ibrutinib monotherapy were subjected to high-throughput TCR beta sequencing. The patients were enrolled in a single-center, open-label phase 2 trial of ibrutinib monotherapy.

This TCR came from a human donor with chronic lymphocytic leukemia. Sequences were derived from PBMCs, sampled at disease progression, from a patient treated with ibrutinib. The chain is assembled from TRBV4-2 and TRBJ2-3, with the D segment identity uncertain. The CDR3 protein sequence reads: CASSQVRKWADTQYF. The DNA sequence is TGTGCCAGCAGCCAAGTCAGGAAATGGGCAGATACGCAGTATTTT.